One sample yielded the 19 T cell receptor beta chains listed below, sequenced in a study of T cells in Graves' hyperthyroidism and ophthalmopathy (dated by TCRdb to the late 2010s). Library prep was done by multiplex PCR. Sequencing used an Illumina HiSeq 2000. Amplification of TCR beta CDR3 regions was carried out from RNA transcripts. The TCR CDR3 was subjected to a first round of RT-PCR using the HTBI primer set and the Qiagen OneStep RT-PCR kit. TCRdb passed the public sequencing reads through fastp at Q25 and MiXCR, retaining productive beta sequences. Entries that share a CDR3 protein sequence are merged under the most common genes and DNA. The table for this sample lists almost 600,000 distinct CDR3 sequences; about 15% of them were counted only once. The ten largest clones capture roughly 6.2% of the sample. Sequenced: blood. The receptors shown here come from a woman under 40 with Graves' hyperthyroidism that later progressed to Graves' ophthalmopathy.

This clonotype was seen at least ten times. This chain uses TRBV11-1 with TRBJ1-1, with D possibly being TRBD1 (5 bases). This CDR3 contains 15 residues. V was cut by 4 bases and J by 1 base, with 13 bases left in between. CDR1 SGHAT and CDR2 FQDESV come from the germline V gene (reference sequence). CDR3 DNA: TGTGCCAGCAGCTCAGAAGACAGAGAGAACACTGAAGCTTTCTTT. This sequence encodes CASSSEDRENTEAFF.

With respect to this clonotype: A much larger clonotype is one base distant, so this may be a read error. The chain links TRBV24-1 to TRBJ2-1, with D maybe TRBD1 (7 bases). There are 15 residues in the CDR3. Germline CDR1 KGHDR, CDR2 SFDVKD. The CDR3 loop reads CAPAQGGLIYNEQLF. CDR3 DNA sequence: TGTGCCCCCGCGCAGGGGGGACTCATCTACAATGAGCAGCTCTTC.

This clonotype was found a few times. V usage is TRBV14 and J usage is TRBJ2-2; 10 bases match TRBD2. There are 17 residues in the CDR3. The V gene end was trimmed by 8 bases and the J gene end by 4 bases; junction bases not matched to a gene: 13. The germline gives CDR1 SGHDN, CDR2 FVKESK. CDR3 DNA sequence: TGTGCCAGCGGATACTCTAGCGGGAGAAGGGCCACCGGGGAGCTGTTTTTT. As protein: CASGYSSGRRATGELFF.

In its sample, this clonotype was seen a few times. The chain recombines TRBV5-1 with TRBJ1-1, with 10 bases aligning to TRBD1. Trimming removed 0 bases from V and 4 bases from J; junction bases left unmatched: 6. Per the germline V gene, CDR1 is SGHRS and CDR2 is YFSETQ. The CDR3 has 16 amino acids. The CDR3 is CASSLGQGASSTEAFF. DNA for the CDR3: TGCGCCAGCAGCTTGGGACAGGGGGCCTCGAGCACTGAAGCTTTCTTT.

V usage is TRBV12-3 or TRBV12-4 and J usage is TRBJ2-1; 11 bases are shared with TRBD2. With 6 bases clipped from V and 3 bases from J, the junction kept 10 bases outside the gene matches. CDR3 length: 17 amino acids. This chain's CDR3 is CASSSSLAGGGYNEQFF. CDR3 sequence (DNA): TGTGCCAGCAGCTCCTCGCTAGCGGGAGGAGGCTACAATGAGCAGTTCTTC.

The chain has TRBV12-3 or TRBV12-4 and TRBJ2-3; 12 bases are a match to TRBD2. V gave up 7 bases and J gave up 5 bases; unmatched junction bases: 7. The CDR3 contains 15 residues. CDR3 sequence reads: CASTPTSGSGDTQYF. The CDR3 nucleotides are TGTGCCAGCACCCCGACTAGCGGGAGTGGAGATACGCAGTATTTT.

Ten or more counts support this clonotype. The rearrangement joins TRBV11-3 to TRBJ1-6; TRBD1 aligns across 8 bases. Losses at the gene ends were 2 bases for V and 7 bases for J; bases not matched to a gene: 10. The CDR3 consists of 17 residues. Germline CDR1 and CDR2: SGHNT and YENEEA. The CDR3 loop is CASSLHDRGRPNSPLHF. CDR3 sequence (DNA): TGTGCCAGCAGCTTACACGACAGGGGAAGACCAAATTCACCCCTCCACTTT.

The chain carries TRBV20-1 and TRBJ2-2; D uncertain. V dropped 2 bases and J dropped 2 bases, with 9 bases sitting between them. The CDR3 runs 14 residues. CDR1 and CDR2 (germline): DFQATT, SNEGSKA (reference sequence). CDR3 region: CSARYWSNTGELFF. For the CDR3, the DNA is TGCAGTGCTAGATATTGGAGCAACACCGGGGAGCTGTTTTTT.

This clonotype has a handful of counts. An end of the junction differs from the germline gene, which may be a read error. V is TRBV28 and J is TRBJ2-1, with a tentative D call TRBD2 (6 bases). CDR3 length equals 14 residues. Germline CDR1 and CDR2: MDHEN and SYDVKM. The DNA of the CDR3 is TGTGCCAGCAGTTCCGGGGGACCCTACAATGAGCAGCTCTTC. It is translated as CASSSGGPYNEQLF.

The table lists this clonotype with many counts. CDR3 sequence reads: CSVMTGGWTEAFF. CDR3 coding DNA: TGCAGTGTTATGACAGGGGGCTGGACTGAAGCTTTCTTT. V is TRBV20-1 and J is TRBJ1-1, with 10 bases that match TRBD1. Trimming took 7 bases from V and 5 from J; bases not matched to a gene: 7. Germline CDR1 DFQATT, CDR2 SNEGSKA (reference sequence). CDR3 length: 13 amino acids.

CDR3 region: CASSITLAGINEQFF. CDR3 DNA: TGTGCCAGTAGTATAACACTAGCGGGGATCAATGAGCAGTTCTTC. The J gene is TRBJ2-1, the V gene TRBV19; 10 bases fit TRBD2. CDR1 and CDR2 (germline): LNHDA, SQIVND (reference sequence). V lost 2 bases to trimming and J lost 6 bases; unmatched junction nucleotides: 4. The CDR3 spans 15 residues.

This clonotype was seen ten or more times. This sequence joins TRBV11-3 and TRBJ2-7, with TRBD2 matching 8 bases. Per germline, CDR1 SGHNT and CDR2 YENEEA. The CDR3 runs to 15 residues. J lost 2 bases, V lost 6 bases, and 9 bases had no gene match. CDR3 nucleotide sequence: TGTGCCAGCAGAACGAGCGGGAGTCTCCCCTACGAGCAGTACTTC. It yields the protein CASRTSGSLPYEQYF.

The J gene is TRBJ1-3, the V gene TRBV20-1, with no clear D. This CDR3 comprises 12 residues. V was clipped by 5 bases and J by 4 bases, with 9 bases between them. Germline CDR1 is DFQATT and CDR2 is SNEGSKA (reference sequence). CDR3: CSAREGGNTIYF. The CDR3 DNA follows: TGCAGTGCTCGGGAGGGAGGAAACACCATATATTTT.

V gene TRBV3-1 combines with J gene TRBJ2-7; D not resolved. The V and J ends lost 0 bases and 0 bases respectively, with 6 bases between them. CDR3 length equals 14 residues. Germline lookup yields CDR1 LGHDT and CDR2 YNNKEL (reference sequence). CDR3 in amino acids: CASSQEAVSYEQYF. In nucleotides, the CDR3 is TGTGCCAGCAGCCAAGAGGCAGTCTCCTACGAGCAGTACTTC.

This clonotype was recorded many times. This CDR3 is CASSLDRGHEQFF. The CDR3 nucleotides read TGTGCCAGCAGTTTAGACAGGGGGCATGAGCAGTTCTTC. The chain employs TRBV27 and TRBJ2-1; 10 bases fit TRBD1. V lost 2 bases to trimming and J lost 8 bases; unmatched junction nucleotides: 0. Looked up from germline, CDR1 is MNHEY and CDR2 is SMNVEV (reference sequence). The length of the CDR3 is 13 residues.

This chain connects TRBV28 to TRBJ2-5; 12 bases fit TRBD2. Germline CDR1 reads MDHEN; CDR2 reads SYDVKM. V shed 6 bases and J 5 bases; nucleotides not matched to a gene: 10. The CDR3 has 16 residues. This CDR3 is CASRGTGTSGSETQYF. As DNA, the CDR3 is TGTGCCAGCAGGGGGACCGGGACTAGCGGGTCGGAGACCCAGTACTTC.

This clonotype was observed at least ten times. The V gene is TRBV28, the J gene TRBJ2-1, with D perhaps TRBD2 (6 bases). The CDR3 length is 16 residues. Per germline, CDR1 MDHEN and CDR2 SYDVKM. Trimming removed 0 bases from V and 0 bases from J, with 9 bases in between. The CDR3 protein is CASSLWAGLSYNEQFF. The CDR3 DNA follows: TGTGCCAGCAGTTTATGGGCGGGACTCTCCTACAATGAGCAGTTCTTC.

Many counts were recorded for this clonotype. The chain is built from TRBV18 and TRBJ2-3, with TRBD1 identical over 8 bases. The CDR3 is 14 amino acids. With 3 bases clipped from V and 4 bases from J, the junction kept 3 bases outside the gene matches. In germline, CDR1 is KGHSH, CDR2 LQKENI. The CDR3 coding sequence is TGTGCCAGCTCACCGACAGGGGAGCCAGATACGCAGTATTTT. Its protein product is CASSPTGEPDTQYF.

This clonotype appeared many times. This chain uses TRBV7-2 with TRBJ2-7; D might be TRBD1 or TRBD2, each matching 5 bases. The CDR3 sequence is 16 residues long. V lost 5 bases and J lost 7, with 24 bases in between. CDR1 and CDR2 (germline): SGHTA, FQGNSA. CDR3 loop: CASSQVPGTDFSEQYF. The CDR3 nucleotides read TGTGCCAGCAGCCAGGTACCCGGGACGGATTTCTCGGAGCAGTACTTC.